This TCR beta chain was identified in a study of T cell responses to AZD1222 COVID-19 vaccine (TCRdb year 2021). With regard to the full study: AZD1222 recipients given second doses at about 4 weeks or at about 12 weeks were pooled, since spike-specific TCR depth and breadth were not found to differ between the two schedules. A total of roughly 240 trial participants underwent TCR sequencing, of whom nearly 210 received two doses of AZD1222 and 26 received two doses of the MenACWY control vaccine. Trial participants were enrolled by age into subgroups of 18-55, 56-69 and 70-plus years, and around 150, 28 and 57 TCR-sequenced participants, respectively, were included in these subgroups. General study outcomes and caveats: The whole spike protein was spanned by vaccine-associated CD4 TCRs, and dominant responses were seen in regions 160-218 and 743-854. Conclusions about previously exposed vaccinees are limited, since just 5 to 7 AZD1222 recipients were seropositive for SARS-CoV-2 at baseline. Reportedly, almost half of the unique spike-specific TCRs recognized epitopes lying outside the regions that are mutated in the B.1.351 and B.1.1.7 variants. Participants were mostly white British, with more females than males. The authors suggested clonal diversity may have been underestimated. After two AZD1222 doses, both the breadth and the depth of spike-specific TCRs were significantly higher than at day 0 and than in MenACWY recipients. In the small 56-69-year group, the increase in depth fell short of significance, most likely because of low power. Because no day 14 peak-response samples were available, repertoires were characterized only after the peak T cell response.

The CDR3 regions of human TCRbeta chains were analyzed by immunosequencing. Concerning the study's data processing: TCRs in the repertoires were compared against a reference library of SARS-CoV-2-specific TCRs that had been generated with the MIRA antigen-specificity platform. Breadth was defined as the fraction of unique TCRs that were SARS-CoV-2-associated. Depth was defined as the fraction of total T cells that were SARS-CoV-2-associated. Using the MIRA data, every spike-specific TCR was mapped to the spike region that the TCR reacted to and assigned to either a CD4 or a CD8 class. Log10-transformed breadth and depth values were compared by one-way ANOVA with Sidak's multiple comparisons tests. TCRdb's version of the immuneACCESS table is confined to in-frame rearrangements and falls short of the full clone set. An unresolved V gene accounts for under half of the shortfall where checked; the remainder is of unknown origin. V and J calls and clone size are copied from that table; D and trimming were computed from the DNA. The sample table records approximately 68,000 clones; 88% of these occur just once. The ten largest clones represent around 20% of the sample.

This clone showed up just once. Its antigen remains undetermined. Base quality data are lacking; no much larger clone is found one base away. Sample time point, as interpreted from the label and publication: baseline before first vaccination. Vaccinee samples were obtained from the UK trials COV001 and COV002, which included a single-blind randomized controlled phase 2/3 trial of AZD1222 (ChAdOx1 nCoV-19) in healthy adults. For TCRbeta chain sequencing, PBMC samples were collected from trial participants at day 0 and at day 28 after the second dose. The CDR1 and CDR2 encoded by the germline V gene (reference sequence) are SEHNR and FQNEAQ. Cut back by 4 bases and 3 bases, the V and J ends lie 21 bases apart. Taken from cysteine to phenylalanine, the CDR3 has 17 residues. CDR3 DNA is the only sequence kept; it has 51 bases, read in frame from the first base.

The specimen was peripheral blood, collected on day 0 of AZD1222 vaccination. The chain links TRBV7-9 with TRBJ1-1; the D gene is perhaps TRBD1, from 6 matching bases. The origin of this receptor is an adult in good health. The nucleotide sequence is given as TGTGCCAGCAGCTCCCCAAGGGGGGCAGGGAGGGACACTGAAGCTTTCTTT. Its protein product is CASSSPRGAGRDTEAFF.